What follows describes a single T cell receptor (beta chain). This CDR3 comprises 15 residues. Trimming stripped 1 base from V and 7 bases from J, with 13 bases between. CDR1 is SSHAT, CDR2 FNYEAQ, per germline (reference sequence). This sample was taken from a study of Ad26.COV2.S vaccination and SARS-CoV-2 variants. Specified treatment: roughly 20 received Ad26.COV2.S at low or high dose, single or two shots; about 5 received placebo; per-sample allocation not given. Samples analyzed were those drawn on day 63 after the first vaccine or placebo injection. Using immunoSEQ multiplex PCR, the repertoire was profiled, and TCRdb retains in-frame clones only, with some absent. The sample contains about 280,000 clones, around 87% of which appear only once.

The V and J genes are TRBV7-7 and TRBJ2-2, with a tentative D call TRBD1 (5 bases). This TCR was sampled from a person aged 18-60 years who received the Ad26.COV2.S COVID-19 vaccine or a placebo. Sample: peripheral blood, taken in a trial of Ad26.COV2.S vaccine versus placebo. CDR3 sequence (DNA): TGTGCCAGCAGCTTAGGCCAGGGTTTCGGCGGGGAGCTGTTTTTT. It specifies CASSLGQGFGGELFF.